This TCR beta chain was sequenced during a study of identifying expanded T cells in peripheral blood. Study-wide results and limits: About 1.3 clones differed between technical replicates, versus roughly 17 and 20 over time.

Assay: immunoSEQ multiplex PCR; the TCRdb copy retains only in-frame clones and omits some. The sample contains 95,000 to 150,000 clones, roughly 82% of which appear only once. In its sample, this clone was seen many times. Its antigen remains unidentified. CDR3 length: 14 amino acids. V was shortened by 4 bases and J by 3 bases, with 12 bases between the two germline ends. Germline loops: CDR1 SNHLY, CDR2 FYNNEI. The rearrangement links TRBV2 to TRBJ2-5, with a possible D match to TRBD1 (5 bases). The sample consisted of blood. The TCR was taken from a person aged 18 to 75 in good health. This chain's CDR3 is CASSVQGSEETQYF. DNA of the CDR3: TGTGCCAGCAGTGTCCAGGGTTCGGAAGAGACCCAGTACTTC.